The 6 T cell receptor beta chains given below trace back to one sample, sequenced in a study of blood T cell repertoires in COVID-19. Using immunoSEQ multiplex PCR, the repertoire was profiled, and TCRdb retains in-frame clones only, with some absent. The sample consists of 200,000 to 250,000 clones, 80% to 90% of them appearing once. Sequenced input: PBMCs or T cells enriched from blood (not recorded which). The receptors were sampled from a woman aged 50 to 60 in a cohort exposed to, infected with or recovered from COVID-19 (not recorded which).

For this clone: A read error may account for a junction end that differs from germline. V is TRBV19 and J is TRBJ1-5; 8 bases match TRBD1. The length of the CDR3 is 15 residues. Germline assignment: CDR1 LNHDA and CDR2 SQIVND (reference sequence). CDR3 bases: TGTGCCAGCAGTACAGGGGGAGGCAGCAATCAGCCCCAGCATTTT. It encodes CASSTGGGSNQPQHF.

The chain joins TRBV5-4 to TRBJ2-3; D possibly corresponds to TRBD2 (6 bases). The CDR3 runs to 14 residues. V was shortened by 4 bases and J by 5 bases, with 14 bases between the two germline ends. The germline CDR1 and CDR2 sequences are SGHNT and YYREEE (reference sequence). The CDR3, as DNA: TGTGCCAGCAGCAACCGGGACTTTGGAGATACGCAGTATTTT. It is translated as CASSNRDFGDTQYF.

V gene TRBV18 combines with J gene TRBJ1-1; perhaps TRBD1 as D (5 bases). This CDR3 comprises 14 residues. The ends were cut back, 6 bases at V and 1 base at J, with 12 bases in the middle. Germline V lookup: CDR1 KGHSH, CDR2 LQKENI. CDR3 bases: TGTGCCAGCTCGGCCAGCGGGGGGAACACTGAAGCTTTCTTT. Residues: CASSASGGNTEAFF.

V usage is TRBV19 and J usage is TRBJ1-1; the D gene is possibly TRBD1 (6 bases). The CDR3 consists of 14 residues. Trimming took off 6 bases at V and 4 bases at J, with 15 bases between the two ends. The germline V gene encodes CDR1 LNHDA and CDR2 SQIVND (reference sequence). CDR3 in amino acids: CASREQGGRTEAFF. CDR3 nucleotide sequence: TGTGCCAGTAGGGAACAGGGCGGTCGCACTGAAGCTTTCTTT.

DNA of the CDR3: TGTGCCAGCAGCCTCGGGGGGGGGCTTATTTTTTCAGATACGCAGTATTTT. This translates into CASSLGGGLIFSDTQYF. The rearrangement links TRBV3-1 (or the pseudogene TRBV3-2) to TRBJ2-3, with 8 bases fitting TRBD2. V shed 4 bases, J shed 4 bases, and the junction held 13 bases outside the gene matches. Per the germline V gene, CDR1 is LGHDT and CDR2 is YNNKEL (reference sequence). The CDR3 length is 17 residues.

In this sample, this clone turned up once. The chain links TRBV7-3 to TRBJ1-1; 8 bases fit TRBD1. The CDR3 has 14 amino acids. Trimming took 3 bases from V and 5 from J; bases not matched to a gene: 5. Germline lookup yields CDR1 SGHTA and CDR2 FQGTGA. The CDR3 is CASSLAGGLTEAFF. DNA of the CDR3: TGTGCCAGCAGCTTGGCAGGGGGCTTAACTGAAGCTTTCTTT.